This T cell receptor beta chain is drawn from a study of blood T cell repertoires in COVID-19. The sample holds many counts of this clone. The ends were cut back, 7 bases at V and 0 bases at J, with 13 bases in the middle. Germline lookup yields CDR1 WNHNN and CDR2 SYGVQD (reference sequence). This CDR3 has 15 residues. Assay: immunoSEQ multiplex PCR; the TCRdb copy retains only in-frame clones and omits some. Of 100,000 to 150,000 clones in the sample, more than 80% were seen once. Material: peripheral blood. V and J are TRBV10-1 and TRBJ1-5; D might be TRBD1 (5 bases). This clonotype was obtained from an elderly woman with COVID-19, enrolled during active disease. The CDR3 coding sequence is TGCGCCAGCACCCTAAAGGGGTATAGCAATCAGCCCCAGCATTTT. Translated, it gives CASTLKGYSNQPQHF.